Shown below are 14 T cell receptor beta chains from a single sample sequenced in a study of shared clonotypes between healthy human individuals. Data came from immunoSEQ multiplex PCR; TCRdb stores just in-frame clones and leaves some out. Among 950,000 to 1,200,000 clones, roughly 80% were seen once, and the ten largest hold more than 0.85%. The sequenced material came from memory CD4+ T cells from PBMCs. The sample's subset: CD45RA-negative fraction. The receptors here all came from a man in his late teens or twenties in good health. Some clones in this sample may be carry-over from other donors' samples.

V usage is TRBV7-2 and J usage is TRBJ2-1; TRBD2 aligns across 11 bases. The CDR3 has 17 residues. The J segment lost 9 bases and the V segment lost 1 base, leaving 11 bases of the junction unmatched. CDR1 is SGHTA, CDR2 FQGNSA, per germline. CDR3 protein: CASSLGASGRIISEQFF. In DNA form, the CDR3 reads TGTGCCAGCAGCTTAGGGGCTAGCGGGAGGATAATCAGTGAGCAGTTCTTC. The full variable domain, completed using reference TRBV7-2 and TRBJ2-1, is GAGVSQSPSNKVTEKGKDVELRCDPISGHTALYWYRQSLGQGLEFLIYFQGNSAPDKSGLPSDRFSAERTGGSVSTLTIQRTQQEDSAVYLCASSLGASGRIISEQFFGPGTRLTVL.

This chain uses TRBV5-4 with TRBJ2-3; D uncertain. V dropped 4 bases and J dropped 7 bases, with 7 bases sitting between them. CDR1 and CDR2 from the germline V gene are SGHNT and YYREEE (reference sequence). The CDR3 loop spans 11 amino acids. This CDR3 reads CASSQTNTQYF. DNA of the CDR3: TGTGCCAGCAGCCAAACGAATACGCAGTATTTT.

J is TRBJ2-7 and V is TRBV6-5; D remains unclear. The CDR3 runs 16 residues. Germline loops: CDR1 MNHEY, CDR2 SVGAGI. Trimming left V 0 bases short and J 0 bases short, with 12 bases between. CDR3 region: CASSYSPELSSYEQYF. The CDR3 DNA follows: TGTGCCAGCAGTTACTCCCCAGAGTTGAGCTCCTACGAGCAGTACTTC.

V is TRBV5-1 and J is TRBJ2-1; D is possibly TRBD1 or TRBD2 (6 bases each). Germline V lookup: CDR1 SGHRS, CDR2 YFSETQ. V was clipped by 8 bases and J by 6 bases, with 27 bases between them. CDR3 length equals 17 residues. CDR3: CASLKQPGGEMGNEQFF. The DNA of the CDR3 is TGCGCCAGTTTGAAGCAACCCGGGGGCGAGATGGGCAATGAGCAGTTCTTC.

The chain has TRBV5-4 and TRBJ2-3; 8 bases map to TRBD2. Looked up from germline, CDR1 is SGHNT and CDR2 is YYREEE (reference sequence). The V gene end was trimmed by 4 bases and the J gene end by 6 bases; junction bases not matched to a gene: 19. The CDR3 has 18 amino acids. The CDR3 sequence: CASSPTPTSGRYGDTQYF. CDR3 coding DNA: TGTGCCAGCAGCCCCACCCCAACTAGCGGCCGATACGGGGATACGCAGTATTTT.

This clone showed up just a few times. The chain joins TRBV28 to TRBJ2-7; D might be TRBD1 or TRBD2, each matching 6 bases. The length of the CDR3 is 15 residues. Germline CDR1 MDHEN, CDR2 SYDVKM. V was clipped by 6 bases and J by 2 bases, with 17 bases between them. CDR3 sequence (DNA): TGTGCCAGCAGAGGGGGACTCTTGACCGCCTACGAGCAGTACTTC. Protein: CASRGGLLTAYEQYF.

This clone was detected only a few times. V gene TRBV5-4 combines with J gene TRBJ2-2; 9 bases are a match to TRBD1. CDR3 length: 16 amino acids. Trimming removed 0 bases from V and 6 bases from J; junction bases left unmatched: 6. CDR1 is SGHNT and CDR2 is YYREEE in the germline V gene (reference sequence). DNA of the CDR3: TGTGCCAGCAGCTTGGCCCCGGGACAGGGAGCCGGGGAGCTGTTTTTT. Translating gives CASSLAPGQGAGELFF.

This sequence joins TRBV19 and TRBJ2-1, with 9 bases matching TRBD2. The germline gives CDR1 LNHDA, CDR2 SQIVND (reference sequence). V was clipped by 0 bases and J by 9 bases; unmatched bases: 6. The CDR3 has 15 residues. CDR3 sequence (DNA): TGTGCCAGTAGTATAGATCTCTGGCGGGAGGGTGAGCAGTTCTTC. It encodes CASSIDLWREGEQFF. Full variable domain (missing parts from reference TRBV19 and TRBJ2-1): DGGITQSPKYLFRKEGQNVTLSCEQNLNHDAMYWYRQDPGQGLRLIYYSQIVNDFQKGDIAEGYSVSREKKESFPLTVTSAQKNPTAFYLCASSIDLWREGEQFFGPGTRLTVL.

Points on this clone: Other DNA sequences of this sample code for an identical CDR3. The chain employs TRBV27 and TRBJ2-2; TRBD2 is a possible D gene (6 bases). The CDR3 has 16 residues. Trimming removed 6 bases at V and 1 base at J, with 15 bases between. CDR1 is MNHEY and CDR2 is SMNVEV in the germline V gene (reference sequence). This CDR3 is CASRPPGGVNTGELFF. CDR3 coding DNA: TGTGCCAGCAGGCCCCCTGGCGGGGTGAACACCGGGGAGCTGTTTTTT.

V usage is TRBV13 and J usage is TRBJ2-7; 9 nucleotides align to TRBD2. The CDR3 runs to 15 residues. Germline V gene data show CDR1 as PRHDT and CDR2 as FYEKMQ (reference sequence). Trimming took 0 bases from V and 2 from J; bases not matched to a gene: 2. The CDR3 DNA follows: TGTGCCAGCAGCTTAGGGACTAGCGGAACCTACGAGCAGTACTTC. Amino acid sequence: CASSLGTSGTYEQYF.

The chain is built from TRBV10-1 and TRBJ2-3, with D perhaps TRBD2 (6 bases). V was shortened by 4 bases and J by 1 base, with 15 bases between the two germline ends. Germline V CDR1 and CDR2: WNHNN, SYGVQD (reference sequence). The CDR3 extends over 16 amino acids. CDR3 in amino acids: CASSGSQRAGTDTQYF. The CDR3 region has the DNA TGCGCCAGCAGTGGGTCGCAGCGGGCGGGCACAGATACGCAGTATTTT.

This clone showed up just once. The rearrangement joins TRBV2 to TRBJ2-2; D unresolved. This CDR3 comprises 13 residues. V lost 5 bases and J 4 bases, leaving 8 bases between the germline ends. Germline loops: CDR1 SNHLY, CDR2 FYNNEI. The CDR3 DNA reads as TGTGCCAGCAGTCGACTTGGCACCGGGGAGCTGTTTTTT. The encoded protein is CASSRLGTGELFF.

The rearrangement uses TRBV2 and TRBJ2-1; 9 bases align to TRBD1. Germline V gene lookup returns CDR1 SNHLY and CDR2 FYNNEI. The CDR3 totals 15 residues. Trimming at V came to 7 bases and at J to 2 bases, leaving 6 bases not matched to a gene. The CDR3 nucleotides read TGTGCCAGCATGACCGGACAGGGGCCCTACAATGAGCAGTTCTTC. Its protein product is CASMTGQGPYNEQFF.

The chain uses TRBV7-2 and TRBJ2-3; a weak D match, TRBD2 (6 bases). The germline CDR1 and CDR2 sequences are SGHTA and FQGNSA. Between the trimmed V and J ends, which lost 3 bases and 5 bases, there was a span of 18 bases. The CDR3 spans 16 residues. This CDR3 is CASSFSGTSWGDTQYF. Written as DNA, the CDR3 is TGTGCCAGCAGCTTTAGCGGTACTAGCTGGGGAGATACGCAGTATTTT.